This TCR beta chain is from a study of tumor-infiltrating lymphocytes in primary liver carcinoma. Scientists recovered RNA and DNA together from roughly 18-30 mg of unsorted bulk tissue. Surgical resection treated primary liver carcinoma in the patients. In this sample, this clonotype turned up a few times. With a constant-region primer, TCR beta cDNA was made from approximately 520 ng of total RNA. Generation of the TCR beta libraries relied on three nested multiplex PCR rounds using slightly modified ARM-PCR. In the first two PCR rounds, TRBV1-TRBV30 forward primers were paired with a C-beta reverse primer, and each round lasted approximately 9 cycles. TCRdb used MiXCR to reprocess the multiplex PCR reads, holding one entry per CDR3 protein. The sample shows around 99,000 distinct CDR3 sequences, about 70% of them seen only once. Trimming at V came to 6 bases and at J to 5 bases, leaving 5 bases not matched to a gene. The CDR3 has 14 amino acids. Per the germline V gene, CDR1 is SNHLY and CDR2 is FYNNEI.

The specimen was tumor-adjacent normal liver tissue. The sequence derives from a man aged 35 to 55 with primary liver carcinoma and hepatitis B virus infection. The chain is built from TRBV2 and TRBJ2-5; 11 positions match TRBD2. The CDR3 loop is CASSTSGGWETQYF. In DNA, the CDR3 is TGTGCCAGCAGCACTAGCGGGGGATGGGAGACCCAGTACTTC.